This TCR beta chain was profiled in a study of blood T cell repertoires in COVID-19. Study at large: Sources were T cells, B-cell-depleted T cells, or PBMCs; the material itself was cDNA or gDNA.

This clone was detected once. Data came from immunoSEQ multiplex PCR; TCRdb stores just in-frame clones and leaves some out. The table records tens of thousands of clones, approximately 86% of them present only once. Germline-derived CDR1 and CDR2 are SGHKS and YYEKEE (reference sequence). With 4 bases removed from V and 4 bases from J, the gap between germline ends came to 9 bases. The length of the CDR3 is 13 residues. Sequences were obtained from peripheral blood. The origin of this receptor is a human donor in a cohort sampled during active COVID-19. This chain uses TRBV5-5 with TRBJ1-5; tentatively, D is TRBD1 (5 bases). The CDR3 DNA sequence: TGTGCCAGCAGCGTGACAGTGAATCAGCCCCAGCATTTT. Residues: CASSVTVNQPQHF.